This T cell receptor (beta chain) was sequenced during a study of a mutant IDH1 vaccine in newly diagnosed glioma. Germline values: CDR1 MDHEN, CDR2 SYDVKM. CDR3 length equals 12 residues. The ends were cut back, 4 bases at V and 8 bases at J, with 6 bases in the middle. Time point in this sample: week 23, last vaccination. All doses held 300 ug of mutant IDH1 20-mer peptide, with topical imiquimod. Sequenced by immunoSEQ multiplex PCR; TCRdb stores in-frame clones only, minus some. Among approximately 79,000 clones listed, 75% to 90% were seen once. Regarding this clone: Its antigen is unknown.

The sequencing used PBMCs, collected from a glioma patient whose treatment included an IDH1 peptide vaccine. This rearrangement joins TRBV28 to TRBJ1-6; the D is unclear. The TCR was taken from a woman aged 45 to 65 with glioma. This chain's CDR3 is CASSSQDSPLHF. DNA of the CDR3: TGTGCCAGCAGTTCACAAGATTCACCCCTCCACTTT.